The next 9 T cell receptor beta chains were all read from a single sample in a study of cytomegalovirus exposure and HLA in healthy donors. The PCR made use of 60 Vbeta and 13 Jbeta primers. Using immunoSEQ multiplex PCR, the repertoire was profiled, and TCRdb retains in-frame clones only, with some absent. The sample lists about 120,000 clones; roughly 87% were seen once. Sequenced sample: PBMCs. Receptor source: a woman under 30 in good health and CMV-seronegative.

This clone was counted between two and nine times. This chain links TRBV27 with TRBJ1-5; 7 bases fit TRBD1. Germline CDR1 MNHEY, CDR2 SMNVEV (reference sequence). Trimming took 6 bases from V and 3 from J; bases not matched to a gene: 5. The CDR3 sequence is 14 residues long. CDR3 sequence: CASSLRGINQPQHF. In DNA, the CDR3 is TGTGCCAGCAGCCTCAGGGGGATCAATCAGCCCCAGCATTTT.

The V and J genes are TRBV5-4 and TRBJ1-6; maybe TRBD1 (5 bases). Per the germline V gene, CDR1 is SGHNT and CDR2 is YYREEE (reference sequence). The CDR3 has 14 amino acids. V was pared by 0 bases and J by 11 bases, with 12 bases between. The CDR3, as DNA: TGTGCCAGCAGCTTGGGCCTGGAGGGACCACCCCTCCACTTT. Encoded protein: CASSLGLEGPPLHF.

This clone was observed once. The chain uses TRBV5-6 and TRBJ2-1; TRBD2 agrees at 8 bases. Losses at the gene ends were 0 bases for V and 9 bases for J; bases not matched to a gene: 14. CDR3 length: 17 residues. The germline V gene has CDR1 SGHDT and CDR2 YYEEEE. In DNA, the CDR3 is TGTGCCAGCAGCTTGGGGGGGTATTCGGGAGGGAATAGTGAGCAGTTCTTC. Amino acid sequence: CASSLGGYSGGNSEQFF.

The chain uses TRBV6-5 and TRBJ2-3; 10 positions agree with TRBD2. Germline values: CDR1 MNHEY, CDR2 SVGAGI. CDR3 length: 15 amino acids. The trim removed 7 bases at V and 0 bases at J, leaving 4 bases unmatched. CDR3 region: CASNSGRLSTDTQYF. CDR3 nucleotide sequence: TGTGCCAGCAATAGCGGGAGGCTCAGCACAGATACGCAGTATTTT.

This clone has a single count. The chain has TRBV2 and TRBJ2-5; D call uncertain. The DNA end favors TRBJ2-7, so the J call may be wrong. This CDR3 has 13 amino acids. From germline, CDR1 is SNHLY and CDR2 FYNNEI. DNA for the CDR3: TGTGCCAGCAGTTCCCCCGGGTTCAACGAGCAGTACTTC. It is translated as CASSSPGFNEQYF.

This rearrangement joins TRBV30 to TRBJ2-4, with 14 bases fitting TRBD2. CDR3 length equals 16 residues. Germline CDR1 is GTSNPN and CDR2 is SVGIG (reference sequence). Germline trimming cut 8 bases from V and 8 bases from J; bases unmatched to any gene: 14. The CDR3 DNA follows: TGTGCCGGAAATGGACTAGCGGGGGGCCATAGGGACATTCAGTACTTC. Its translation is CAGNGLAGGHRDIQYF.

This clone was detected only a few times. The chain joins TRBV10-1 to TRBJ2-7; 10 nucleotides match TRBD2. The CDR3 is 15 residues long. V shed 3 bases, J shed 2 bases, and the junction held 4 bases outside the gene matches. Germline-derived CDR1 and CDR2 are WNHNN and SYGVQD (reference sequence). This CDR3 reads CASSDRTSGTYEQYF. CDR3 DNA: TGCGCCAGCAGTGACCGGACTAGCGGCACCTACGAGCAGTACTTC.

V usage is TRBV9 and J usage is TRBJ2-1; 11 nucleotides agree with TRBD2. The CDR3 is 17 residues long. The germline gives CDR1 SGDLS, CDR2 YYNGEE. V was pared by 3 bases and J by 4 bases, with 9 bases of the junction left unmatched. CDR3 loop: CASSGVAGGARYNEQFF. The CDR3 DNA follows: TGTGCCAGCAGCGGGGTAGCGGGGGGGGCGAGGTACAATGAGCAGTTCTTC.

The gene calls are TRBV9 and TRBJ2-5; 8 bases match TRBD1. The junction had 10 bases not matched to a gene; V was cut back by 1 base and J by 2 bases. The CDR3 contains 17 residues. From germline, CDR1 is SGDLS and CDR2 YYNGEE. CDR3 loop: CASSVSIGQGTQETQYF. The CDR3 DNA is TGTGCCAGCAGCGTATCTATCGGACAGGGCACGCAAGAGACCCAGTACTTC.